These 21 T cell receptor beta chains came from one sample sequenced in a study of T cell responses to AZD1222 COVID-19 vaccine. The method was immunoSEQ multiplex PCR; TCRdb's version includes in-frame clones alone and lacks a portion of them. This sample has under 200,000 clones, with more than 90% found just once. The specimen was peripheral blood, collected 28 days after the second dose of the MenACWY control vaccine. The receptors here all came from an adult who received the MenACWY meningococcal vaccine as a control.

The chain recombines TRBV7-8 with TRBJ1-2; D is perhaps TRBD1 (6 bases). Germline loops: CDR1 SGHVS, CDR2 FQNEAQ. The CDR3 length is 14 residues. V was clipped by 2 bases and J by 4 bases, with 11 bases between them. The CDR3 region is CASSLRGGIYGYTF. CDR3 nucleotide sequence: TGTGCCAGCAGCTTAAGGGGGGGTATCTATGGCTACACCTTC. The full variable domain, completed using reference TRBV7-8 and TRBJ1-2, is GAGVSQSPRYKVAKRGQDVALRCDPISGHVSLFWYQQALGQGPEFLTYFQNEAQLDKSGLPSDRFFAERPEGSVSTLKIQRTQQEDSAVYLCASSLRGGIYGYTFGSGTRLTVV.

The rearrangement links TRBV6-5 to TRBJ2-7; a possible D gene is TRBD2 (6 bases). The CDR3 length is 13 residues. Trimming pared 6 bases from V and 2 bases from J, leaving 11 bases between. Per the germline V gene, CDR1 is MNHEY and CDR2 is SVGAGI. CDR3 in DNA: TGTGCCAGCAGAAACCGGGAGACCTACGAGCAGTACTTC. Translated, it gives CASRNRETYEQYF.

This clone has just a few counts. The chain combines TRBV3-1 (or the pseudogene TRBV3-2) with TRBJ2-6, with unresolved D. The CDR3 runs 16 residues. The ends were cut back, 0 bases at V and 4 bases at J, with 10 bases in the middle. Germline loops: CDR1 LGHDT, CDR2 YNNKEL (reference sequence). For the CDR3, the DNA is TGTGCCAGCAGCCAAGAAGCGCTAACCGGGGCCAACGTCCTGACTTTC. Amino acid sequence: CASSQEALTGANVLTF.

The CDR3 is CASSAIGGSGANVLTF. CDR3 DNA sequence: TGCGCCAGCAGCGCTATAGGGGGTTCTGGGGCCAACGTCCTGACTTTC. The rearrangement links TRBV5-1 to TRBJ2-6; D perhaps matches TRBD1 (6 bases). Germline CDR1 and CDR2: SGHRS and YFSETQ. This CDR3 is built from 16 residues. V was cut by 4 bases and J by 1 base, with 12 bases left in between.

Only one count was recorded for this clone. This chain links TRBV6-2 or TRBV6-3 with TRBJ2-5; tentative D call: TRBD2 (5 bases). The CDR3 spans 15 residues. CDR1 MNHEY and CDR2 SVGEGT come from the germline V gene. Trimming took 6 bases from V and 0 from J, leaving 14 bases between them. In nucleotides, the CDR3 is TGTGCCAGCAGCCAGGTCTGGGAGTACCAAGAGACCCAGTACTTC. It encodes CASSQVWEYQETQYF.

The chain employs TRBV29-1 and TRBJ1-1; D is undetermined. Germline V gives CDR1 SQVTM, CDR2 ANQGSEA. There are 10 residues in the CDR3. Trimming cost V 5 bases and J 5 bases, with 6 bases left between them. The CDR3 sequence: CSVSGTEAFF. CDR3 nucleotides: TGCAGCGTTTCGGGTACTGAAGCTTTCTTT. Using reference TRBV29-1 and TRBJ1-1 for the parts outside the CDR3, the full variable domain is SAVISQKPSRDICQRGTSLTIQCQVDSQVTMMFWYRQQPGQSLTLIATANQGSEATYESGFVIDKFPISRPNLTFSTLTVSNMSPEDSSIYLCSVSGTEAFFGQGTRLTVV.

The rearrangement uses TRBV11-1 and TRBJ1-1; D gene ambiguous. V lost 1 base, J lost 1 base, and 13 bases lay in between. The CDR3 contains 16 residues. Germline loops: CDR1 SGHAT, CDR2 FQDESV (reference sequence). The CDR3 sequence is CASSLVGRPRNTEAFF. As DNA, the CDR3 is TGTGCCAGCAGCTTAGTCGGAAGGCCGAGGAACACTGAAGCTTTCTTT.

CDR3 residues: CASSNPGGFTEAFF. For the CDR3, the DNA is TGTGCCAGCAGTAATCCGGGGGGCTTCACTGAAGCTTTCTTT. The rearrangement uses TRBV28 and TRBJ1-1; D possibly corresponds to TRBD1 (6 bases). The V end was cut by 5 bases, the J end by 4 bases, with 14 bases between. There are 14 residues in the CDR3. In germline, CDR1 is MDHEN, CDR2 SYDVKM.

The CDR3 here is CASSLVDNEQFF. CDR3 bases: TGTGCCAGCAGCTTGGTCGACAATGAGCAGTTCTTC. The chain is built from TRBV5-5 and TRBJ2-1, with D uncertain. Per germline, CDR1 SGHKS and CDR2 YYEKEE (reference sequence). V lost 0 bases and J 5 bases, leaving 3 bases between the germline ends. The CDR3 sequence is 12 residues long.

The chain employs TRBV5-1 and TRBJ2-4, with 8 nucleotides matching TRBD1. J lost 6 bases, V lost 3 bases, and 8 bases had no gene match. This CDR3 contains 15 residues. CDR1 and CDR2 from the germline V gene are SGHRS and YFSETQ. The CDR3 DNA sequence: TGCGCCAGCAGCTGGATGGGACAGGCGGGAAACATTCAGTACTTC. Translated, it gives CASSWMGQAGNIQYF.

This chain uses TRBV19 with TRBJ1-1; D is ambiguous. The CDR3 covers 10 residues. V lost 10 bases and J lost 3, with 6 bases in between. In germline, CDR1 is LNHDA, CDR2 SQIVND (reference sequence). The CDR3: CATLDTEAFF. The CDR3 nucleotides are TGTGCCACTCTGGACACTGAAGCTTTCTTT.

CDR3 amino acids: CASRLLAGLDEQFF. The CDR3 DNA sequence: TGTGCCAGCAGGCTACTAGCGGGACTGGATGAGCAGTTCTTC. The chain is built from TRBV5-6 and TRBJ2-1; 10 bases fit TRBD2. Germline V gene lookup returns CDR1 SGHDT and CDR2 YYEEEE. V lost 5 bases and J lost 8; bases outside the gene matches: 7. This CDR3 comprises 14 residues. Drawing the rest from reference TRBV5-6 and TRBJ2-1, the complete variable domain is DAGVTQSPTHLIKTRGQQVTLRCSPKSGHDTVSWYQQALGQGPQFIFQYYEEEERQRGNFPDRFSGHQFPNYSSELNVNALLLGDSALYLCASRLLAGLDEQFFGPGTRLTVL.

J is TRBJ1-3 and V is TRBV11-2, with D uncertain. Trimming took off 1 base at V and 5 bases at J, with 18 bases between the two ends. The CDR3 covers 17 residues. Per germline, CDR1 SGHAT and CDR2 FQNNGV. The CDR3 reads CASSLGELQLWRNTIYF. In DNA form, the CDR3 reads TGTGCCAGCAGCTTAGGGGAATTACAGCTCTGGCGAAACACCATATATTTT.

This chain connects TRBV27 to TRBJ1-1; no reliable D call. Germline CDR1 is MNHEY and CDR2 is SMNVEV (reference sequence). This CDR3 is 13 amino acids long. V was cut by 10 bases and J by 0 bases, with 12 bases left in between. This CDR3 is CATRNGLNTEAFF. CDR3 sequence (DNA): TGTGCCACCCGCAACGGGCTGAACACTGAAGCTTTCTTT.

This chain links TRBV5-6 with TRBJ2-1; D unclear. Germline V CDR1 and CDR2: SGHDT, YYEEEE. The ends were cut back, 0 bases at V and 5 bases at J, with 15 bases in the middle. CDR3 size: 16 residues. CDR3 DNA: TGTGCCAGCAGCTTGGGGCAGGAAAAGTATAACAATGAGCAGTTCTTC. Its protein product is CASSLGQEKYNNEQFF.

The gene calls are TRBV27 and TRBJ2-6; D is ambiguous. The CDR3 contains 16 residues. Germline CDR1 is MNHEY and CDR2 is SMNVEV (reference sequence). Trimming removed 1 base from V and 1 base from J, with 8 bases in between. The CDR3 DNA reads as TGTGCCAGCAGTTTATATTGGGGATCTGGGGCCAACGTCCTGACTTTC. Protein: CASSLYWGSGANVLTF. Together with reference TRBV27 and TRBJ2-6, the CDR3 gives the full variable domain: EAQVTQNPRYLITVTGKKLTVTCSQNMNHEYMSWYRQDPGLGLRQIYYSMNVEVTDKGDVPEGYKVSRKEKRNFPLILESPSPNQTSLYFCASSLYWGSGANVLTFGAGSRLTVL.

Only one count was recorded for this clone. The rearrangement uses TRBV19 and TRBJ2-5; maybe TRBD2 (5 bases). Germline lookup yields CDR1 LNHDA and CDR2 SQIVND (reference sequence). CDR3 length: 12 amino acids. V gave up 11 bases and J gave up 3 bases, with 13 bases separating them. The CDR3 DNA reads as TGTGCCGCAGGACGGGGAGAAGAGACCCAGTACTTC. Translation gives CAAGRGEETQYF.

The chain combines TRBV27 with TRBJ1-4, with D possibly matching TRBD1 (5 bases). The germline V and J ends were trimmed by 3 bases and 7 bases, with 15 bases remaining between them. Germline CDR1 and CDR2: MNHEY and SMNVEV (reference sequence). The length of the CDR3 is 15 residues. CDR3 DNA: TGTGCCAGCAGTTTTTCTCCGGGGGGAATTGAAAAACTGTTTTTT. Translating gives CASSFSPGGIEKLFF.

V and J are TRBV7-2 and TRBJ2-3; 7 nucleotides agree with TRBD1. The CDR3 consists of 15 residues. J gave up 0 bases and V 3 bases, and 3 bases lay outside the gene matches. The germline gives CDR1 SGHTA, CDR2 FQGNSA. The CDR3 sequence: CASSFDRDSTDTQYF. CDR3 nucleotides: TGTGCCAGCAGCTTTGACAGGGACAGCACAGATACGCAGTATTTT.

This clone was seen just once. The V call is TRBV10-1, the J call TRBJ2-3; 11 positions match TRBD2. There are 15 residues in the CDR3. Germline loops: CDR1 WNHNN, CDR2 SYGVQD (reference sequence). The J segment lost 7 bases and the V segment lost 3 bases, leaving 6 bases of the junction unmatched. CDR3 amino acids: CASSDSTSGIHTQYF. For the CDR3, the DNA is TGCGCCAGCAGTGACTCGACTAGCGGGATACATACGCAGTATTTT.

V gene TRBV30 combines with J gene TRBJ2-7; D gene unclear. The CDR3 loop spans 13 amino acids. Per the germline V gene, CDR1 is GTSNPN and CDR2 is SVGIG (reference sequence). The V gene lost 5 bases and the J gene lost 0 bases, with 11 bases spanning the gap. DNA for the CDR3: TGTGCCTGGTCCTTGGGCAGCTCCTACGAGCAGTACTTC. Translating it yields CAWSLGSSYEQYF. The full variable domain, its missing parts supplied by reference TRBV30 and TRBJ2-7, is SQTIHQWPATLVQPVGSPLSLECTVEGTSNPNLYWYRQAAGRGLQLLFYSVGIGQISSEVPQNLSASRPQDRQFILSSKKLLLSDSGFYLCAWSLGSSYEQYFGPGTRLTVT.